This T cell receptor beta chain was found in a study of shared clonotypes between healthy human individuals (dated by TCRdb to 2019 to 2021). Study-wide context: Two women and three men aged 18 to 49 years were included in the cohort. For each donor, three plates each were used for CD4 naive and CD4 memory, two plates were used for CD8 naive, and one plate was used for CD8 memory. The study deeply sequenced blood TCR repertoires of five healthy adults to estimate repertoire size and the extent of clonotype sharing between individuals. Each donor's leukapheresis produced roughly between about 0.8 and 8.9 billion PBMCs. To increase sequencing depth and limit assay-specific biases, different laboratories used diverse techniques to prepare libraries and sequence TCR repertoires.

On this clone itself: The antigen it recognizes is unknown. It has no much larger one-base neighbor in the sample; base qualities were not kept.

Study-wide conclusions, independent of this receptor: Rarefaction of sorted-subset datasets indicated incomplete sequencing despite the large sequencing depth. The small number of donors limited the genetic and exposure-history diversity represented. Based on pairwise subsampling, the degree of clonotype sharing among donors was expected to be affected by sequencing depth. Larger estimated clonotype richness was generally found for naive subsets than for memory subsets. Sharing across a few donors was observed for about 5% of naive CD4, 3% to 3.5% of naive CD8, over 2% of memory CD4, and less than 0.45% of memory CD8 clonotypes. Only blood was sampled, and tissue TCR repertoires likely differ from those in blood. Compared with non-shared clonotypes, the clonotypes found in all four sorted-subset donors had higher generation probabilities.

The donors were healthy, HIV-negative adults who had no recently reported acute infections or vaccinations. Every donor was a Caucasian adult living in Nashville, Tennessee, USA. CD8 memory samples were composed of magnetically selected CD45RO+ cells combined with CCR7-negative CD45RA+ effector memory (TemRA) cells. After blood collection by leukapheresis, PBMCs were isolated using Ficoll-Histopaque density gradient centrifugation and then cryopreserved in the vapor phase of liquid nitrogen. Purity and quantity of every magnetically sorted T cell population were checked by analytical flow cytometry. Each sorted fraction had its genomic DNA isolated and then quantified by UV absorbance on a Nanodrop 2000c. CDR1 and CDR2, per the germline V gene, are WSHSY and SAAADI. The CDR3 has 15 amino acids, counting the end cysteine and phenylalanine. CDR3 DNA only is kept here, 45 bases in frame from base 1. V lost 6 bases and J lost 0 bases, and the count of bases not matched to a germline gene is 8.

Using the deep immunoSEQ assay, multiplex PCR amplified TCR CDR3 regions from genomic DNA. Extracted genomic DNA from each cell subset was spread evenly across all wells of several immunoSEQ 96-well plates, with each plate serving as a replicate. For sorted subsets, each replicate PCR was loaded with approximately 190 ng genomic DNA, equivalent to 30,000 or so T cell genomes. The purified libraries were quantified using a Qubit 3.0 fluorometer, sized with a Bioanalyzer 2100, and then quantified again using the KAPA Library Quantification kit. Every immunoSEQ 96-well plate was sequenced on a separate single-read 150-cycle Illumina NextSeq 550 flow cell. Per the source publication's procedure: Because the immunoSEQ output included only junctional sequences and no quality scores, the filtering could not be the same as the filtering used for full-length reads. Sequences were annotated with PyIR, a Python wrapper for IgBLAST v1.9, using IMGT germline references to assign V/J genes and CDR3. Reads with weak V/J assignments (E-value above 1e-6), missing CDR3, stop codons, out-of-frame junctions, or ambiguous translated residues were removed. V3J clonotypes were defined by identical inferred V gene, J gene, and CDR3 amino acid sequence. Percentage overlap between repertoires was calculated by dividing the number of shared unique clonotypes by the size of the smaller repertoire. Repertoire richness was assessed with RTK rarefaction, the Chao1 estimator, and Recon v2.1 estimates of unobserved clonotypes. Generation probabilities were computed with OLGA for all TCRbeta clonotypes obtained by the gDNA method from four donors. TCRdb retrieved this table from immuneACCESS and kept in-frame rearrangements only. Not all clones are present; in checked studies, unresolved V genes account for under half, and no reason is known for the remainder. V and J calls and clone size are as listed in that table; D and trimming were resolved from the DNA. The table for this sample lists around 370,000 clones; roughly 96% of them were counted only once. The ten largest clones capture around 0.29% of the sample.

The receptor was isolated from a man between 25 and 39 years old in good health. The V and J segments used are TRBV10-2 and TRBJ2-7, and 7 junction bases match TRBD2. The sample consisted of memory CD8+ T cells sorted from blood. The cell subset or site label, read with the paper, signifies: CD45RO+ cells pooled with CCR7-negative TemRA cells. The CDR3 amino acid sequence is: CASSGLGVISYEQYF. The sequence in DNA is TGCGCCAGCAGCGGACTAGGTGTGATCTCCTACGAGCAGTACTTC.